These 21 T cell receptor beta chains originate from one sample sequenced in a study of radiotherapy plus CTLA-4 blockade in lung cancer. TCRdb keeps only in-frame clones here, not all; method: immunoSEQ multiplex PCR. The table includes 30,000 to 40,000 clones, roughly three quarters detected once. The specimen comprised peripheral blood, sampled from a patient treated with radiotherapy plus ipilimumab. All receptors derive from a human donor with non-small cell lung cancer that progressed on radiotherapy plus ipilimumab.

The chain employs TRBV29-1 and TRBJ1-3; no clear D gene. V was trimmed by 5 bases and J by 1 base, leaving 6 bases between them. The CDR3 runs to 12 residues. CDR1 and CDR2 (germline): SQVTM, ANQGSEA. The CDR3, as DNA: TGCAGCGTTCAGTTGTCTGGAAACACCATATATTTT. Its translation is CSVQLSGNTIYF. Full variable domain (remainder filled in from reference TRBV29-1 and TRBJ1-3): SAVISQKPSRDICQRGTSLTIQCQVDSQVTMMFWYRQQPGQSLTLIATANQGSEATYESGFVIDKFPISRPNLTFSTLTVSNMSPEDSSIYLCSVQLSGNTIYFGEGSWLTVV.

This clone was recorded once. The V gene is TRBV5-5, the J gene TRBJ2-5, with TRBD1 identical over 8 bases. The CDR3 has 17 amino acids. The germline V gene has CDR1 SGHKS and CDR2 YYEKEE (reference sequence). Trimming cost V 5 bases and J 1 base; bases outside gene matches: 13. DNA of the CDR3: TGTGCCAGCAGAAAAACCTCAGGGGGCTATTCCCAAGAGACCCAGTACTTC. Translated, it gives CASRKTSGGYSQETQYF.

This rearrangement joins TRBV27 to TRBJ2-1, with 11 bases fitting TRBD2. CDR1 and CDR2 from the germline V gene are MNHEY and SMNVEV (reference sequence). There are 16 residues in the CDR3. The junction had 7 bases not matched to a gene; V was cut back by 6 bases and J by 3 bases. The CDR3 region has the DNA TGTGCCAGCAGGCTAGCGGGAGGACAACTCTACAATGAGCAGTTCTTC. Its protein is CASRLAGGQLYNEQFF.

The chain employs TRBV19 and TRBJ1-5, with TRBD1 matching 11 bases. The V gene end was trimmed by 10 bases and the J gene end by 7 bases; junction bases not matched to a gene: 9. The germline V gene has CDR1 LNHDA and CDR2 SQIVND (reference sequence). The CDR3 spans 14 residues. The CDR3 coding sequence is TGTGCCACCAGGACAGGGGGCGTAGAGCAGCCCCAGCATTTT. Amino acids: CATRTGGVEQPQHF.

This clone was counted a few times. The chain employs TRBV29-1 and TRBJ2-5; 10 bases match TRBD2. Losses at the gene ends were 3 bases for V and 0 bases for J; bases not matched to a gene: 4. Germline CDR1 and CDR2: SQVTM and ANQGSEA. The CDR3 extends over 15 amino acids. Here the CDR3 DNA reads TGCAGCGTTGATGGGCTAGCGGGGGACCAAGAGACCCAGTACTTC. This encodes CSVDGLAGDQETQYF.

This clone was found a few times. V and J are TRBV19 and TRBJ2-1, with TRBD2 matching 8 bases. The CDR3 spans 15 residues. Germline V gene sequence: CDR1 LNHDA, CDR2 SQIVND (reference sequence). J gave up 2 bases and V 3 bases, and 3 bases lay outside the gene matches. CDR3 protein: CASSIDSGAYNEQFF. CDR3 sequence (DNA): TGTGCCAGTAGTATCGATAGCGGGGCCTACAATGAGCAGTTCTTC.

The rearrangement uses TRBV5-1 and TRBJ2-6; D possibly matches TRBD1 or TRBD2 (5 bases each). The length of the CDR3 is 16 residues. V shed 4 bases and J shed 0 bases, with 11 bases lying between them. Germline-derived CDR1 and CDR2 are SGHRS and YFSETQ. This CDR3 is CASSDGALSGANVLTF. Written as DNA, the CDR3 is TGCGCCAGCAGCGACGGGGCACTCTCTGGGGCCAACGTCCTGACTTTC.

The table lists this clone with a count of one. The chain joins TRBV14 to TRBJ2-5, with D hard to call. The CDR3 has 12 residues. CDR1 and CDR2 (germline): SGHDN, FVKESK. The ends were cut back, 7 bases at V and 2 bases at J, with 8 bases in the middle. The CDR3, as DNA: TGTGCCAGCACTGTGCGACAAGAGACCCAGTACTTC. This codes for CASTVRQETQYF.

V gene TRBV4-1 combines with J gene TRBJ2-7, with 8 bases identical to TRBD2. Germline V gene sequence: CDR1 MGHRA, CDR2 YSYEKL. V lost 0 bases to trimming and J lost 1 base; unmatched junction nucleotides: 8. The CDR3 has 17 residues. The CDR3 region is CASSQEDQREISYEQYF. The DNA for the CDR3 is TGCGCCAGCAGCCAAGAGGACCAGCGGGAGATATCCTACGAGCAGTACTTC.

The chain combines TRBV27 with TRBJ2-3; the D gene is possibly TRBD2 (6 bases). Germline assignment: CDR1 MNHEY and CDR2 SMNVEV (reference sequence). Trimming took 1 base from V and 0 from J, leaving 11 bases between them. CDR3 length: 16 amino acids. CDR3 DNA: TGTGCCAGCAGTTTATTCCGCGGGACTAGCACAGATACGCAGTATTTT. Protein sequence: CASSLFRGTSTDTQYF.

The chain's CDR3 is CASSPDMSNQPQHF. As DNA, the CDR3 is TGTGCCAGCAGTCCCGACATGAGCAATCAGCCCCAGCATTTT. V and J are TRBV27 and TRBJ1-5, with D uncertain. Trimming pared 5 bases from V and 1 base from J, leaving 9 bases between. This CDR3 is 14 amino acids long. The germline V gene has CDR1 MNHEY and CDR2 SMNVEV (reference sequence).

This clone was found a few times. The chain employs TRBV5-1 and TRBJ1-1; 8 nucleotides align to TRBD1. The CDR3 spans 16 residues. V dropped 2 bases and J dropped 4; count of bases not matched to a gene: 10. Germline V gene lookup returns CDR1 SGHRS and CDR2 YFSETQ. Here the CDR3 reads CASSFRTGQDSTEAFF. CDR3 DNA: TGCGCCAGCAGCTTTAGGACAGGGCAGGATAGCACTGAAGCTTTCTTT.

The chain combines TRBV5-1 with TRBJ2-5; 9 positions agree with TRBD1. The germline V gene encodes CDR1 SGHRS and CDR2 YFSETQ. CDR3 length equals 14 residues. V dropped 2 bases and J dropped 2; count of bases not matched to a gene: 1. The CDR3 is CASSFGQGQETQYF. The CDR3 bases are TGCGCCAGCAGCTTCGGACAGGGGCAAGAGACCCAGTACTTC.

J is TRBJ2-2 and V is TRBV27; D is ambiguous. Trimming stripped 5 bases from V and 4 bases from J, with 11 bases between. The CDR3 contains 14 residues. The germline V gene has CDR1 MNHEY and CDR2 SMNVEV (reference sequence). DNA for the CDR3: TGTGCCAGCAGTCTGGAATATCGCACCGGGGAGCTGTTTTTT. Amino acids: CASSLEYRTGELFF.

The chain uses TRBV2 and TRBJ2-7; 8 bases align to TRBD1. The trim removed 6 bases at V and 1 base at J, leaving 8 bases unmatched. The CDR3 is made up of 15 amino acids. CDR1 SNHLY and CDR2 FYNNEI come from the germline V gene. CDR3 sequence (DNA): TGTGCCAGCAGGTTCAGGGGGCGAGGGTCCTACGAGCAGTACTTC. It codes for CASRFRGRGSYEQYF.

This clone is deemed medium-sized. This sequence joins TRBV10-3 and TRBJ2-7, with D perhaps TRBD1 (6 bases). The length of the CDR3 is 14 residues. Germline V gene lookup returns CDR1 ENHRY and CDR2 SYGVKD. V was clipped by 2 bases and J by 1 base, with 9 bases between them. The CDR3 nucleotides are TGTGCCATCAGTGAGGACAGGTTATCCTACGAGCAGTACTTC. Its protein product is CAISEDRLSYEQYF.

The chain uses TRBV4-3 and TRBJ2-4, with a weak D call TRBD1 (6 bases). The V and J ends lost 0 bases and 1 base respectively, with 10 bases between them. This CDR3 comprises 16 residues. Germline-derived CDR1 and CDR2 are LGHNA and YSLEER. The CDR3 region is CASSQENRAAKNIQYF. CDR3 nucleotide sequence: TGCGCCAGCAGCCAAGAGAACAGGGCCGCCAAAAACATTCAGTACTTC.

This CDR3 reads CASSFEISGNTIYF. CDR3 sequence (DNA): TGTGCCAGCAGTTTCGAAATCTCTGGAAACACCATATATTTT. The chain links TRBV28 to TRBJ1-3; D unclear. Germline V gene sequence: CDR1 MDHEN, CDR2 SYDVKM. There are 14 residues in the CDR3. Trimming stripped 3 bases from V and 0 bases from J, with 6 bases between.

This chain links TRBV28 with TRBJ1-6; D remains ambiguous. The CDR3 extends over 15 amino acids. The V and J ends lost 3 bases and 13 bases respectively, with 19 bases between them. Looked up from germline, CDR1 is MDHEN and CDR2 is SYDVKM. CDR3 in DNA: TGTGCCAGCAGTTTCCCCTTCCGCGGCCTCAGCCCCCTCCACTTT. Encoded protein: CASSFPFRGLSPLHF.

This sequence joins TRBV9 and TRBJ2-5; 7 nucleotides align to TRBD1. V shed 3 bases and J 4 bases; nucleotides not matched to a gene: 6. CDR1 and CDR2 (germline): SGDLS, YYNGEE. This CDR3 is 14 amino acids long. For the CDR3, the DNA is TGTGCCAGCAGCGCCGGACAGGAGGCAGAGACCCAGTACTTC. Its translation is CASSAGQEAETQYF. The full variable domain, with the rest looked up from reference TRBV9 and TRBJ2-5, is DSGVTQTPKHLITATGQRVTLRCSPRSGDLSVYWYQQSLDQGLQFLIQYYNGEERAKGNILERFSAQQFPDLHSELNLSSLELGDSALYFCASSAGQEAETQYFGPGTRLLVL.

The chain carries TRBV28 and TRBJ1-2, with a tentative D call TRBD1 (5 bases). Deletions cut 3 bases from V and 3 bases from J, with 17 bases between. The length of the CDR3 is 16 residues. Germline CDR1 and CDR2: MDHEN and SYDVKM. The CDR3 DNA sequence: TGTGCCAGCAGTTTTCCCGCCGGGGCGTTTGACTATGGCTACACCTTC. Translating gives CASSFPAGAFDYGYTF.